These 27 T cell receptor beta chains came from one sample sequenced in a study of identical twins. Each CDR3 protein gets one entry after TCRdb re-called the 5' RACE reads with MiXCR. The table shows 250,000 or so distinct CDR3 sequences, with roughly 8% occurring only once. The sample was also reused in another study, on yellow fever vaccine responses in identical twins.

Sequenced input: CD8+ T cells sorted from blood. The receptors derive from a woman aged 18-35 years in good health.

This clonotype was seen ten or more times. The chain is built from TRBV6-1 and TRBJ2-2; 8 nucleotides agree with TRBD1. The CDR3 runs 16 residues. Per germline, CDR1 MNHNS and CDR2 SASEGT. J lost 5 bases, V lost 4 bases, and 9 bases had no gene match. The CDR3 nucleotides read TGTGCCAGCAGTGGATTCAGGGGGCGAAGGACCGGGGAGCTGTTTTTT. This encodes CASSGFRGRRTGELFF.

In the case of this clonotype: One end of the junction varies from germline; a read error may be responsible. V and J are TRBV19 and TRBJ2-7; no definite D call. CDR1 is LNHDA, CDR2 SQIVND, per germline (reference sequence). This CDR3 has 15 amino acids. The CDR3 DNA sequence: TGTGCCGGTAGTATGACCGCCAGCGAGGCCCACGAGCAGTACTTC. Translating it yields CAGSMTASEAHEQYF.

This clonotype was seen more than once but under ten times. The J gene is TRBJ2-1, the V gene TRBV4-3; D is unresolved. The CDR3 has 15 residues. Trimming removed 0 bases from V and 7 bases from J, with 13 bases in between. Germline V lookup: CDR1 LGHNA, CDR2 YSLEER. CDR3 sequence (DNA): TGCGCCAGCAGCCAAGATGAAGTGACCAGGAATGAGCAGTTCTTC. Its translation: CASSQDEVTRNEQFF.

The chain combines TRBV28 with TRBJ1-2; tentative D call: TRBD1 (6 bases). Germline CDR1 and CDR2: MDHEN and SYDVKM. Trimming took off 6 bases at V and 4 bases at J, with 15 bases between the two ends. The CDR3 spans 14 residues. Here the CDR3 reads CASRDRQQLYGYTF. CDR3 in DNA: TGTGCCAGCAGGGACAGACAGCAACTCTATGGCTACACCTTC.

This clonotype was counted ten times or more. The gene calls are TRBV7-9 and TRBJ2-1; D is unclear. Trimming shortened V by 5 bases and J by 7 bases, and 12 bases separated the two germline ends. CDR1 is SEHNR, CDR2 FQNEAQ, per germline (reference sequence). The CDR3 sequence is 13 residues long. CDR3 residues: CASSPKYGNEQFF. The CDR3 DNA reads as TGTGCCAGCAGCCCCAAGTACGGTAATGAGCAGTTCTTC.

About this clonotype: One junction end does not reproduce the germline sequence, and a read error may be involved. This chain connects TRBV7-7 to TRBJ2-7; D is perhaps TRBD1 (6 bases). This CDR3 is 13 amino acids long. The germline V gene has CDR1 SSHAT and CDR2 FNYEAQ (reference sequence). This CDR3 is CASSPDQGNEQYF. DNA for the CDR3: TGTGCTAGCAGCCCCGATCAGGGGAACGAGCAGTACTTC.

This clonotype has more than one count but fewer than ten. The genes are TRBV18 and TRBJ2-2; D is unclear. The V gene lost 4 bases and the J gene lost 6 bases, with 12 bases spanning the gap. Germline CDR1 reads KGHSH; CDR2 reads LQKENI. The length of the CDR3 is 14 residues. The CDR3 reads CASSRPPPPGELFF. Written as DNA, the CDR3 is TGTGCCAGCTCACGACCCCCCCCTCCCGGGGAGCTGTTTTTT.

In this sample, this clonotype turned up many times. This chain links TRBV29-1 with TRBJ2-7; TRBD2 aligns across 14 bases. J gave up 3 bases and V 6 bases, and 7 bases lay outside the gene matches. Per the germline V gene, CDR1 is SQVTM and CDR2 is ANQGSEA. The CDR3 is made up of 15 amino acids. CDR3 in amino acids: CSVLGTSGGFYEQYF. The CDR3 nucleotides are TGCAGCGTCCTCGGGACTAGCGGGGGTTTCTACGAGCAGTACTTC.

This clonotype has just a few counts. The chain combines TRBV13 with TRBJ2-1; TRBD1 matches at 11 bases. CDR1 and CDR2 (germline): PRHDT, FYEKMQ (reference sequence). V lost 4 bases, J lost 3 bases, and 8 bases stayed unmatched. The CDR3 length is 17 residues. CDR3 region: CASSSRDRGLFYNEQFF. CDR3 nucleotides: TGTGCCAGCAGCTCCCGGGACAGGGGGTTGTTCTACAATGAGCAGTTCTTC.

This clonotype appeared many times. The chain has TRBV27 and TRBJ1-3; D unresolved. With 5 bases removed from V and 4 bases from J, the gap between germline ends came to 9 bases. The length of the CDR3 is 13 residues. The germline V gene encodes CDR1 MNHEY and CDR2 SMNVEV (reference sequence). The CDR3 sequence: CASSPSEGNTIYF. The CDR3 DNA reads TGTGCCAGCAGTCCCTCCGAGGGAAACACCATATATTTT.

The chain couples TRBV9 to TRBJ2-5; perhaps D is TRBD1 or TRBD2 (5 bases each). Germline V gene sequence: CDR1 SGDLS, CDR2 YYNGEE. This CDR3 is built from 17 residues. Trimming pared 0 bases from V and 4 bases from J, leaving 19 bases between. CDR3 region: CASSVEGSGPEGETQYF. The CDR3 DNA reads TGTGCCAGCAGCGTAGAGGGGTCGGGGCCCGAAGGAGAGACCCAGTACTTC.

J is TRBJ2-7 and V is TRBV7-9; D is undetermined. With 2 bases removed from V and 5 bases from J, the gap between germline ends came to 10 bases. The CDR3 is made up of 13 amino acids. The V gene's germline CDR1 is SEHNR and CDR2 FQNEAQ (reference sequence). The CDR3 spells CASSLTPDHEQYF. CDR3 nucleotide sequence: TGTGCCAGCAGCTTAACCCCAGACCACGAGCAGTACTTC.

A few counts support this clonotype. The genes are TRBV20-1 and TRBJ2-5; 12 nucleotides agree with TRBD2. Germline CDR1 DFQATT, CDR2 SNEGSKA (reference sequence). CDR3 length equals 16 residues. V dropped 0 bases and J dropped 4; count of bases not matched to a gene: 6. The CDR3 DNA is TGCAGTGCTAGAGATCTAGCGGGGGGGCCAAGAGAGACCCAGTACTTC. Amino acids: CSARDLAGGPRETQYF.

Here the CDR3 DNA reads TGTGCCAGCAGCTTAGTTCCAGGGTCCTACACTGAAGCTTTCTTT. Translation: CASSLVPGSYTEAFF. The chain uses TRBV7-9 and TRBJ1-1; possible D gene TRBD1, 5 bases. The CDR3 has 15 amino acids. Trimming pared 1 base from V and 3 bases from J, leaving 12 bases between. Germline values: CDR1 SEHNR, CDR2 FQNEAQ (reference sequence).

About this clonotype itself: The junction departs from germline at one end; a sequencing error may be responsible. V is TRBV28 and J is TRBJ2-7, with 10 bases lining up with TRBD1. CDR3 length equals 14 residues. Germline CDR1 reads MDHEN; CDR2 reads SYDVKM. The CDR3 protein is CASSRVSPGQGSSF. The CDR3 nucleotides are TGTGCCAGCAGTAGAGTTTCTCCGGGACAGGGGTCATCGTTC.

The genes are TRBV5-1 and TRBJ2-4; 9 nucleotides agree with TRBD1. J lost 1 base, V lost 4 bases, and 9 bases had no gene match. Germline assignment: CDR1 SGHRS and CDR2 YFSETQ. The CDR3 spans 17 residues. CDR3 residues: CASSPPRTGEAKNIQYF. The DNA for the CDR3 is TGCGCCAGCAGCCCCCCAAGGACAGGGGAGGCCAAAAACATTCAGTACTTC. Supplemented by reference TRBV5-1 and TRBJ2-4, the full variable domain reads KAGVTQTPRYLIKTRGQQVTLSCSPISGHRSVSWYQQTPGQGLQFLFEYFSETQRNKGNFPGRFSGRQFSNSRSEMNVSTLELGDSALYLCASSPPRTGEAKNIQYFGAGTRLSVL.

The table lists this clonotype with many counts. The chain uses TRBV7-9 and TRBJ2-1; TRBD2 agrees at 9 bases. After removal of 1 base from V and 4 bases from J, the junction contained 5 bases not matched to a gene. The CDR3 consists of 16 residues. Germline V gene sequence: CDR1 SEHNR, CDR2 FQNEAQ (reference sequence). The CDR3 sequence: CASSLGFSGGYNEQFF. The CDR3 DNA reads as TGTGCCAGCAGCTTAGGGTTTAGCGGGGGTTACAATGAGCAGTTCTTC.

This clonotype was recorded at least ten times. J is TRBJ1-2 and V is TRBV7-8; tentatively, D is TRBD1 (6 bases). This CDR3 has 14 amino acids. V lost 4 bases to trimming and J lost 1 base, with 10 bases between them. Looked up from germline, CDR1 is SGHVS and CDR2 is FQNEAQ. The CDR3 loop reads CASSSTGLNYGYTF. DNA of the CDR3: TGTGCCAGCAGCTCGACAGGACTTAACTATGGCTACACCTTC.

The V call is TRBV7-6, the J call TRBJ1-2; weak D call: TRBD1 (6 bases). The CDR3 contains 16 residues. V was shortened by 0 bases and J by 8 bases, with 19 bases between the two germline ends. Germline CDR1 SGHVS, CDR2 FNYEAQ. The CDR3 here is CASSLANTGTRDGYTF. CDR3 DNA: TGTGCCAGCAGCTTAGCGAACACTGGGACACGAGACGGCTACACCTTC. Filled out from reference TRBV7-6 and TRBJ1-2, the complete variable domain reads GAGVSQSPRYKVTKRGQDVALRCDPISGHVSLYWYRQALGQGPEFLTYFNYEAQQDKSGLPNDRFSAERPEGSISTLTIQRTEQRDSAMYRCASSLANTGTRDGYTFGSGTRLTVV.

The sample holds many counts of this clonotype. J is TRBJ1-1 and V is TRBV4-1, with TRBD1 matching 7 bases. The CDR3 loop spans 18 amino acids. From germline, CDR1 is MGHRA and CDR2 YSYEKL. With V trimmed by 0 bases and J by 3 bases, 13 bases remained unmatched. CDR3 loop: CASSQDWGTVEVDTEAFF. In nucleotides, the CDR3 is TGCGCCAGCAGCCAAGACTGGGGGACAGTTGAGGTGGACACTGAAGCTTTCTTT.

This clonotype was seen a single time. V usage is TRBV7-6 and J usage is TRBJ2-1; D not resolved. With 3 bases removed from V and 0 bases from J, the gap between germline ends came to 9 bases. The CDR3 has 15 amino acids. Germline lookup yields CDR1 SGHVS and CDR2 FNYEAQ. CDR3 bases: TGTGCCAGCAGCTTCGAGTCAAGCTCCTACAATGAGCAGTTCTTC. Its protein is CASSFESSSYNEQFF.

This clonotype turned up a few times. The chain is built from TRBV20-1 and TRBJ2-5; D is unclear. This CDR3 region has 14 residues. The ends were cut back, 0 bases at V and 3 bases at J, with 11 bases in the middle. Germline CDR1 reads DFQATT; CDR2 reads SNEGSKA (reference sequence). CDR3: CSARDGGEEETQYF. For the CDR3, the DNA is TGCAGTGCTAGAGATGGTGGAGAGGAAGAGACCCAGTACTTC.

This clonotype was counted between two and nine times. This sequence joins TRBV30 and TRBJ2-7, with TRBD1 identical over 9 bases. V lost 0 bases to trimming and J lost 5 bases; unmatched junction nucleotides: 8. The CDR3 has 15 residues. Germline lookup yields CDR1 GTSNPN and CDR2 SVGIG (reference sequence). CDR3 coding DNA: TGTGCCTGGAGTGTACAGGGGGCCTATGAAGACGAGCAGTACTTC. Translating it yields CAWSVQGAYEDEQYF.

This clonotype was counted at least ten times. This chain uses TRBV6-4 with TRBJ2-1; 8 positions match TRBD2. Looked up from germline, CDR1 is MRHNA and CDR2 is SNTAGT. The junction had 9 bases not matched to a gene; V was cut back by 6 bases and J by 5 bases. The CDR3 spans 15 residues. DNA for the CDR3: TGTGCCAGCAGCCCGGTCAGCGGGAGTAACAATGAGCAGTTCTTC. Protein: CASSPVSGSNNEQFF.

The rearrangement links TRBV7-9 to TRBJ2-7, with a tentative D call TRBD1 (6 bases). The V gene's germline CDR1 is SEHNR and CDR2 FQNEAQ (reference sequence). CDR3 length: 13 amino acids. V was trimmed by 8 bases and J by 0 bases, leaving 11 bases between them. The CDR3: CASGQPHSYEQYF. Written as DNA, the CDR3 is TGTGCCAGCGGACAGCCCCACTCCTACGAGCAGTACTTC.

This clonotype was detected only a few times. The chain recombines TRBV5-6 with TRBJ2-7; D is unresolved. The V gene's germline CDR1 is SGHDT and CDR2 YYEEEE. This CDR3 is built from 11 residues. V lost 5 bases to trimming and J lost 6 bases, with 9 bases between them. DNA of the CDR3: TGTGCCAGCAGTATGTTGAGCGAGCAGTACTTC. Protein sequence: CASSMLSEQYF.

By proportion, this clonotype is medium-sized (0.01 to 0.1%). The chain recombines TRBV15 with TRBJ2-6; D may be TRBD1 (5 bases). CDR1 is LNHNV and CDR2 is YYDKDF in the germline V gene (reference sequence). The CDR3 length is 16 residues. V was pared by 5 bases and J by 0 bases, with 11 bases between. In DNA, the CDR3 is TGTGCCACCAGCCCCGCCAGGGACTCTGGGGCCAACGTCCTGACTTTC. Protein product: CATSPARDSGANVLTF.